The 21 T cell receptor beta chains listed next were all sequenced from one sample in a study of T cell repertoires in cytomegalovirus infection. TCRdb processed the reads anew with MiXCR; each CDR3 protein has one entry. The sample includes about 740,000 distinct CDR3 sequences, 35% of them seen just once. What was sequenced was PBMCs. The source is a human donor in good health (CMV status not recorded). Some clones in this sample may be carry-over from other donors' samples.

This clonotype was found a few times. The chain uses TRBV4-1 and TRBJ1-1; possible D gene TRBD1, 6 bases. In germline, CDR1 is MGHRA, CDR2 YSYEKL. The CDR3 has 13 amino acids. Trimming took 6 bases from V and 3 from J, leaving 11 bases between them. CDR3 DNA sequence: TGCGCCAGCAGGGGAACAGGGCACACTGAAGCTTTCTTT. Protein product: CASRGTGHTEAFF.

This clonotype was seen a handful of times. A clone one base away is much larger, so this may be a read error. V gene TRBV12-3 or TRBV12-4 combines with J gene TRBJ2-2, with D hard to call. This CDR3 spans 15 amino acids. CDR3 sequence: CASGPYRPDTVELFF. In nucleotides, the CDR3 is TGTGCCAGCGGCCCTTACCGACCCGACACCGTGGAGCTGTTTTTT.

V gene TRBV10-3 combines with J gene TRBJ1-3, with D perhaps TRBD1 (5 bases). The germline V and J ends were trimmed by 3 bases and 0 bases, with 6 bases remaining between them. The CDR3 consists of 14 residues. The V gene's germline CDR1 is ENHRY and CDR2 SYGVKD. The CDR3 DNA is TGTGCCATCAGTGAAGGGGTCTCTGGAAACACCATATATTTT. As protein: CAISEGVSGNTIYF.

This clonotype came up a few times. J is TRBJ2-7 and V is TRBV20-1; D is uncertain. CDR3 length equals 15 residues. Germline V CDR1 and CDR2: DFQATT, SNEGSKA (reference sequence). V lost 5 bases to trimming and J lost 3 bases, with 20 bases between them. In nucleotides, the CDR3 is TGCAGTGCTTTATCCGAGGTGACTGCGTTCTACGAGCAGTACTTC. It yields the protein CSALSEVTAFYEQYF.

This clonotype has more than one count but fewer than ten. The V gene is TRBV12-3 or TRBV12-4, the J gene TRBJ1-5; D gene ambiguous. V lost 6 bases and J 9 bases, leaving 12 bases between the germline ends. This CDR3 contains 12 residues. This chain's CDR3 is CASSPSPWPQHF. The CDR3, as DNA: TGTGCCAGCAGCCCGTCTCCGTGGCCCCAGCATTTT.

The chain employs TRBV12-3 or TRBV12-4 and TRBJ1-2; D may be TRBD1 (5 bases). The CDR3 has 15 residues. V dropped 0 bases and J dropped 8 bases, with 16 bases sitting between them. The CDR3 DNA sequence: TGTGCCAGCAGTTTAGCGCTTCCGGGGACCGGGGGCTACACCTTC. Protein sequence: CASSLALPGTGGYTF.

Only a few counts were recorded for this clonotype. V usage is TRBV5-4 and J usage is TRBJ2-5, with 7 nucleotides matching TRBD2. Germline assignment: CDR1 SGHNT and CDR2 YYREEE (reference sequence). Germline trimming cut 2 bases from V and 4 bases from J; bases unmatched to any gene: 8. This CDR3 spans 15 amino acids. In DNA form, the CDR3 reads TGTGCCAGCAGCTTAAGGGGAGGGGTGAGAGAGACCCAGTACTTC. Protein product: CASSLRGGVRETQYF. The variable domain in full, with the rest retrieved from reference TRBV5-4 and TRBJ2-5, is ETGVTQSPTHLIKTRGQQVTLRCSSQSGHNTVSWYQQALGQGPQFIFQYYREEENGRGNFPPRFSGLQFPNYSSELNVNALELDDSALYLCASSLRGGVRETQYFGPGTRLLVL.

This clonotype was observed a few times. The chain recombines TRBV7-8 with TRBJ1-3, with unresolved D. The V end was cut by 4 bases, the J end by 6 bases, with 16 bases between. The germline V gene has CDR1 SGHVS and CDR2 FQNEAQ. The CDR3 loop spans 15 amino acids. The CDR3 DNA reads TGTGCCAGCAGCTCCTTGGGGAGTAGGGCAAACACCATATATTTT. It is translated as CASSSLGSRANTIYF.

This clonotype was counted a few times. The chain recombines TRBV29-1 with TRBJ1-2; 9 nucleotides align to TRBD1. The CDR3 has 15 residues. V lost 7 bases and J lost 1; bases outside the gene matches: 10. CDR1 is SQVTM, CDR2 ANQGSEA, per germline. The chain's CDR3 is CSAEPQTGGNYGYTF. CDR3 sequence (DNA): TGCAGCGCCGAACCCCAGACAGGGGGTAACTATGGCTACACCTTC.

Points on this clonotype: A much larger clone differs by one base, so this may be a read error. The V and J genes are TRBV7-6 and TRBJ2-5; 9 positions agree with TRBD2. Germline CDR1 and CDR2: SGHVS and FNYEAQ. This CDR3 region has 14 residues. Here the CDR3 DNA reads TGTGCCAGCAGCCTTAGCGGGGGCCAAGATACCCAGTACTTC. It translates to CASSLSGGQDTQYF. The full variable domain, rest sourced from reference TRBV7-6 and TRBJ2-5, is GAGVSQSPRYKVTKRGQDVALRCDPISGHVSLYWYRQALGQGPEFLTYFNYEAQQDKSGLPNDRFSAERPEGSISTLTIQRTEQRDSAMYRCASSLSGGQDTQYFGPGTRLLVL.

Of note for this clonotype: A much bigger clone sits one base away, suggesting this may be a read error. This sequence joins TRBV12-3 or TRBV12-4 and TRBJ2-1; D is unclear. The CDR3 runs 16 residues. CDR3 protein: CASTPSGKNSYKEQFF. DNA for the CDR3: TGTGCCAGCACCCCGTCTGGGAAGAACTCCTACAAGGAGCAGTTCTTC.

V and J are TRBV24-1 and TRBJ2-2, with D maybe TRBD2 (6 bases). The V end was cut by 2 bases, the J end by 1 base, with 7 bases between. There are 15 residues in the CDR3. Germline CDR1 KGHDR, CDR2 SFDVKD. The CDR3 loop reads CATSDSGLNTGELFF. CDR3 nucleotide sequence: TGTGCCACCAGTGATTCGGGACTGAACACCGGGGAGCTGTTTTTT.

The genes are TRBV10-2 and TRBJ2-5; 11 positions agree with TRBD2. V shed 0 bases, J shed 2 bases, and the junction held 2 bases outside the gene matches. The CDR3 is 16 amino acids. Germline CDR1 reads WSHSY; CDR2 reads SAAADI. The CDR3 here is CASSESLAGGQETQYF. In DNA form, the CDR3 reads TGCGCCAGCAGTGAGTCTTTAGCGGGGGGGCAAGAGACCCAGTACTTC.

The chain combines TRBV28 with TRBJ2-7; TRBD2 matches at 13 bases. Germline values: CDR1 MDHEN, CDR2 SYDVKM. The trim removed 7 bases at V and 1 base at J, leaving 13 bases unmatched. CDR3 length: 18 amino acids. In DNA form, the CDR3 reads TGTGCCAGCACCAAAGGCGGACTAGCGGGGGTACTATCCTACGAGCAGTACTTC. Residues: CASTKGGLAGVLSYEQYF.

The chain couples TRBV7-8 to TRBJ2-1, with 16 positions matching TRBD2. The CDR3 loop spans 16 amino acids. CDR1 is SGHVS, CDR2 FQNEAQ, per germline. The J segment lost 15 bases and the V segment lost 1 base, leaving 9 bases of the junction unmatched. CDR3 sequence reads: CASSLELGLAGGPGFF. The DNA for the CDR3 is TGTGCCAGCAGCTTAGAACTGGGACTAGCGGGAGGGCCAGGGTTCTTC.

This clonotype was recorded a few times. V is TRBV7-9 and J is TRBJ2-2, with a tentative D call TRBD2 (5 bases). Germline V gene sequence: CDR1 SEHNR, CDR2 FQNEAQ (reference sequence). The length of the CDR3 is 12 residues. Trimming stripped 8 bases from V and 6 bases from J, with 10 bases between. CDR3 DNA sequence: TGTGCCAGCTCAAAGGAGGCCGGGGAGCTGTTTTTT. Translation: CASSKEAGELFF.

On this clonotype: One end of the junction does not line up with germline, which may come from a read error. V usage is TRBV10-3 and J usage is TRBJ2-7; D is undetermined. CDR1 and CDR2 from the germline V gene are ENHRY and SYGVKD. This CDR3 region has 16 residues. CDR3 DNA sequence: TGTGCCAGCAGTGATTTCATGGGCGAGCCCTCCTACGAGCAGTACTTC. Residues: CASSDFMGEPSYEQYF.

The gene calls are TRBV11-1 and TRBJ2-3; TRBD2 matches 13 bases. Germline CDR1 reads SGHAT; CDR2 reads FQDESV (reference sequence). The V and J ends lost 5 bases and 4 bases, in that order; junction bases with no gene match: 12. This CDR3 has 18 residues. The CDR3, as DNA: TGTGCCAGCAGCCCTCACCCCCGGACTAGCGGGGGCCCAGATACGCAGTATTTT. Translating it yields CASSPHPRTSGGPDTQYF. The full variable domain, completed using reference TRBV11-1 and TRBJ2-3, is EAEVAQSPRYKITEKSQAVAFWCDPISGHATLYWYRQILGQGPELLVQFQDESVVDDSQLPKDRFSAERLKGVDSTLKIQPAELGDSAMYLCASSPHPRTSGGPDTQYFGPGTRLTVL.

This clonotype was seen ten or more times. The chain couples TRBV7-2 to TRBJ2-3; 7 positions agree with TRBD2. V trimming: 0 bases; J trimming: 5 bases; junction bases outside the gene matches: 2. This CDR3 is built from 14 residues. Per germline, CDR1 SGHTA and CDR2 FQGNSA. The CDR3 sequence is CASSLAGGGDTQYF. The CDR3 DNA reads TGTGCCAGCAGCTTAGCGGGGGGGGGAGATACGCAGTATTTT.

This clonotype was seen many times. CDR3 sequence: CASSPNRDPYGYTF. The DNA of the CDR3 is TGTGCCAGCAGCCCCAACAGGGATCCCTATGGCTACACCTTC. V and J are TRBV7-2 and TRBJ1-2, with D perhaps matching TRBD1 (6 bases). The V end lost 5 bases, the J end lost 4 bases, and 14 bases lay between the germline ends. Germline assignment: CDR1 SGHTA and CDR2 FQGNSA. This CDR3 is built from 14 residues.

The chain recombines TRBV4-1 with TRBJ2-1, with TRBD2 matching over 11 bases. V lost 3 bases, J lost 3 bases, and 4 bases stayed unmatched. The CDR3 runs 16 residues. CDR1 and CDR2 (germline): MGHRA, YSYEKL. CDR3 region: CASSHLAGGSYNEQFF. Here the CDR3 DNA reads TGCGCCAGCAGCCATCTAGCGGGGGGTAGCTACAATGAGCAGTTCTTC.